This T cell receptor (beta chain) stems from a study of Ad26.COV2.S vaccination and SARS-CoV-2 variants (dated by TCRdb to the early 2020s). At the level of the whole study: Vaccine-arm donors came from COV1001, a multicentre, randomized, double-blind, placebo-controlled phase I-IIa trial of Ad26.COV2.S in healthy adults. A total of 32 samples were included in the TCR-sequenced set, comprising roughly 19 Ad26.COV2.S vaccine recipients, 5 placebo recipients and 8 SARS-CoV-2 convalescent individuals. Participants in the trial were split at random into five groups of five each, receiving low-dose or high-dose Ad26.COV2.S once or twice, or else placebo on both occasions. Ad26.COV2.S was given intramuscularly at 5x10^10 or 1x10^11 viral particles, as a single shot or as two shots 56 days apart. TCRbeta repertoire sequencing was used to assess the specificity and breadth of SARS-CoV-2-reactive T cell receptors after Ad26.COV2.S vaccination. Investigators did not know the trial group allocation while performing experiments and assessing outcomes. Here is what the overall study found, with its caveats: The authors noted that the TCR breadth and depth analyses may have underestimated total T cell responses. Comparable non-spike TCR breadth was observed between vaccine and placebo recipients, consistent with only spike being contained in the vaccine. The study was not powered for comparison of responses between vaccine doses or regimens. After vaccination, spike-specific CD8+ and CD4+ T cell responses were reported to show substantial breadth. Compared with placebo recipients, Ad26.COV2.S recipients showed higher spike-specific TCR breadth (P = 0.0014).

CDR1 and CDR2 are drawn from the germline V gene: MGHRA, YSYEKL. From cysteine to phenylalanine, the CDR3 is 15 amino acids long. Just CDR3 DNA is preserved here, 45 bases in frame from base 1. For this chain, trimming is 4 bases at the V end and 5 bases at the J end, and the number of junction bases without a gene match is 3. In the case of this clone: It has no known antigen specificity. Base qualities are not recorded, but no much larger clone differs from it by a single base.

The immunoSEQ Assay was used to sequence TCRbeta CDR3 regions. After extraction, genomic DNA underwent amplification by bias-controlled multiplex PCR, followed by high-throughput sequencing. As for the original processing: Collapsing and filtering of sequences were performed to quantify the absolute abundance of each unique TCRbeta CDR3 region. T cell fraction was estimated by normalizing TCRbeta template counts to usable DNA, which was measured by amplifying reference genes present in all nucleated cells. Repertoire TCRs were annotated as SARS-CoV-2-specific when V gene, CDR3 amino acid sequence and J gene were exactly matched to a known reactive TCR set. MIRA supplied the reference SARS-CoV-2 TCR set, which was filtered for enrichment in COVID-19-positive ImmuneCODE repertoires so that public or cross-reactive TCRs were removed. Drawing on the MIRA antigens, annotated TCRs were analysed further at the level of specific ORF or position within ORF. Depth was the summed frequency of annotated unique rearrangements, while breadth was defined as annotated unique rearrangements over total unique productive rearrangements. Group comparisons of TCR breadth used two-sided Wilcoxon rank-sum tests. The table was pulled from immuneACCESS by TCRdb, which kept in-frame rearrangements only. Such tables lose some clones; where checked, under half of the loss comes from unresolved V genes, and the rest has no known cause. V and J calls plus clone size are reproduced from that table; the DNA served to infer D and trimming. In all, the sample holds 300,000 to 400,000 clones, and roughly 80% of those were seen once. 2.1% of the sample goes to the ten largest clones.

The treatment or condition label corresponds to: some 19 received Ad26.COV2.S at low or high dose, single or two shots; several received placebo; per-sample allocation not given. For vaccine and placebo recipients, the sequenced repertoires came from samples collected on day 63 after the first injection. Between 29 July and 7 August 2020, Cohort 1b enrolled 20 to 30 adults aged 18-55 years at one site in Boston, USA. As a vaccine, Ad26.COV2.S was a replication-incompetent adenovirus type 26 vector that expressed a prefusion-stabilized SARS-CoV-2 spike protein derived from the original Wuhan strain.

Sequenced here: peripheral blood, sampled in a trial of Ad26.COV2.S vaccine versus placebo. The chain joins TRBV4-1 to TRBJ2-4, with TRBD1 matching 12 junction bases. The TCR comes from a person between 18 and 60 years old who received the Ad26.COV2.S COVID-19 vaccine or a placebo. The CDR3 in this case is CASSPGTGGQNIQYF. The bases are TGCGCCAGCAGCCCCGGGACAGGGGGCCAAAACATTCAGTACTTC.